Shown below are 9 T cell receptor beta chains from a single sample sequenced in a study of control samples from healthy donors and cancer patients. The repertoire was sequenced with immunoSEQ multiplex PCR; TCRdb's copy has only in-frame clones and lacks some. Here the sample spans 210,000 or so clones, 91% being singletons. Input material: blood. These receptors came from a man younger than 40 in good health.

J is TRBJ2-1 and V is TRBV24-1; TRBD2 matches 13 bases. V lost 7 bases and J lost 7; bases outside the gene matches: 3. From germline, CDR1 is KGHDR and CDR2 SFDVKD. The CDR3 spans 14 residues. The CDR3 is CATRKTSGGNEQFF. CDR3 bases: TGTGCCACCAGGAAGACTAGCGGGGGGAATGAGCAGTTCTTC.

This clone has only a few counts. This sequence joins TRBV19 and TRBJ1-4; D possibly corresponds to TRBD1 (5 bases). Looked up from germline, CDR1 is LNHDA and CDR2 is SQIVND (reference sequence). V lost 7 bases and J 0 bases, leaving 15 bases between the germline ends. CDR3 length: 16 residues. The CDR3, as DNA: TGTGCCAGTAAATCGAGGGGTCGCGCAACTAATGAAAAACTGTTTTTT. Protein: CASKSRGRATNEKLFF.

As concerns this clone: Other DNA sequences in the sample encode the same CDR3. DNA of the CDR3: TGCAGCGTTCAGGGGGCTGAAGCTTTCTTT. As protein: CSVQGAEAFF. V gene TRBV29-1 combines with J gene TRBJ1-1; 7 bases line up with TRBD1. The germline gives CDR1 SQVTM, CDR2 ANQGSEA. The CDR3 is made up of 10 amino acids. The trim removed 5 bases at V and 6 bases at J, leaving 0 bases unmatched.

The chain couples TRBV19 to TRBJ1-5, with D maybe TRBD1 (5 bases). The CDR3 is 15 residues long. Trimming removed 3 bases at V and 3 bases at J, with 12 bases between. Germline values: CDR1 LNHDA, CDR2 SQIVND (reference sequence). CDR3 loop: CASSIGTVNNQPQHF. CDR3 DNA: TGTGCCAGTAGTATTGGGACGGTTAACAATCAGCCCCAGCATTTT.

V usage is TRBV6-5 and J usage is TRBJ2-7; TRBD1 matches 12 bases. The CDR3 has 13 residues. Germline CDR1 MNHEY, CDR2 SVGAGI. The trim removed 7 bases at V and 4 bases at J, leaving 2 bases unmatched. The CDR3 is CASKGQGAYEQYF. DNA of the CDR3: TGTGCCAGCAAGGGACAGGGGGCTTACGAGCAGTACTTC.

The chain couples TRBV29-1 to TRBJ1-1; a weak D match, TRBD1 (6 bases). CDR3 size: 11 residues. The V gene lost 7 bases and the J gene lost 3 bases, with 9 bases spanning the gap. The germline gives CDR1 SQVTM, CDR2 ANQGSEA. CDR3 region: CSGHRDTEAFF. In nucleotides, the CDR3 is TGCAGCGGGCACAGGGACACTGAAGCTTTCTTT. The complete variable domain, with remaining parts taken from reference TRBV29-1 and TRBJ1-1, reads SAVISQKPSRDICQRGTSLTIQCQVDSQVTMMFWYRQQPGQSLTLIATANQGSEATYESGFVIDKFPISRPNLTFSTLTVSNMSPEDSSIYLCSGHRDTEAFFGQGTRLTVV.

The chain recombines TRBV3-1 (or the pseudogene TRBV3-2) with TRBJ2-1; TRBD2 matches at 10 bases. V lost 5 bases and J lost 3; bases outside the gene matches: 4. Germline values: CDR1 LGHDT, CDR2 YNNKEL (reference sequence). The length of the CDR3 is 15 residues. CDR3 sequence: CASSFRTSGYNEQFF. The CDR3 DNA reads TGTGCCAGCAGCTTCCGGACTAGCGGCTACAATGAGCAGTTCTTC.

The J gene is TRBJ2-1, the V gene TRBV2; possibly TRBD1 for D (6 bases). The CDR3 has 14 amino acids. V was cut by 6 bases and J by 2 bases, with 11 bases left in between. Germline V lookup: CDR1 SNHLY, CDR2 FYNNEI. The CDR3 loop is CASSWTATYNEQFF. The DNA of the CDR3 is TGTGCCAGCAGCTGGACAGCGACCTACAATGAGCAGTTCTTC.

The genes are TRBV12-3 or TRBV12-4 and TRBJ1-3; D is ambiguous. V gave up 8 bases and J gave up 2 bases, with 7 bases separating them. The CDR3 runs 12 residues. The chain's CDR3 is CASSVAGNTIYF. For the CDR3, the DNA is TGTGCCAGCTCAGTAGCTGGAAACACCATATATTTT.